The entry below describes one T cell receptor beta chain. This sample was included in a study of cytomegalovirus exposure and HLA in healthy donors. Amplification used 60 Vbeta primers and 13 Jbeta primers. Method: immunoSEQ multiplex PCR; TCRdb's copy keeps in-frame clones and lacks some. The repertoire has roughly 43,000 clones, roughly 80% of them found once; the top ten carry approximately 1.5%. Germline values: CDR1 MNHEY, CDR2 SVGAGI. The CDR3 totals 15 residues. With 0 bases removed from V and 0 bases from J, the gap between germline ends came to 8 bases. The chain links TRBV6-5 to TRBJ1-1; no reliable D call. The clonotype was recovered from a man aged 30 to 39 in good health and CMV-seronegative. The sample was PBMCs. The CDR3 nucleotides are TGTGCCAGCAGTTACTCGAGAGATTTGAACACTGAAGCTTTCTTT. Translated, it gives CASSYSRDLNTEAFF.